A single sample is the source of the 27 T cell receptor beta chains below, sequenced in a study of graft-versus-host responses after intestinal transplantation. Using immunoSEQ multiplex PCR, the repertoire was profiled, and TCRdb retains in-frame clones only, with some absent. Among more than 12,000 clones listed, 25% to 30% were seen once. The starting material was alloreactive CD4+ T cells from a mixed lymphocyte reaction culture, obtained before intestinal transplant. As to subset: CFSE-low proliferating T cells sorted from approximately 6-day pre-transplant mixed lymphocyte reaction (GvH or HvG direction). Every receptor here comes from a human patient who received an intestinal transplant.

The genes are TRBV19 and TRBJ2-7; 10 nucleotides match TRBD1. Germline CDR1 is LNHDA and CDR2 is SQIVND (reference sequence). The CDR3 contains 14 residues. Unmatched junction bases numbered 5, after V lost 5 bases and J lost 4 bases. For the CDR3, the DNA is TGTGCCAGTAGTCCGGGACAGGGGTTATACGAGCAGTACTTC. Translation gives CASSPGQGLYEQYF.

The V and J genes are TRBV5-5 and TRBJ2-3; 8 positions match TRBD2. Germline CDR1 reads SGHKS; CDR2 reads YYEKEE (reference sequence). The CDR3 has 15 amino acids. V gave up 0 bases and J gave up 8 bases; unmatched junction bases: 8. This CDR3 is CASSLAGTSSSTQYF. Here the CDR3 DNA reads TGTGCCAGCAGCTTGGCCGGGACTAGTAGTTCTACGCAGTATTTT.

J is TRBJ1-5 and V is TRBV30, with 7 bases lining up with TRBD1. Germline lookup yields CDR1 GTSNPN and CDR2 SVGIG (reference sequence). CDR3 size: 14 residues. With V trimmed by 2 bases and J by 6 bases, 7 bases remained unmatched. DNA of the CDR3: TGTGCCTGGAGTAGGGGGCTTTACTCTCAGCCCCAGCATTTT. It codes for CAWSRGLYSQPQHF.

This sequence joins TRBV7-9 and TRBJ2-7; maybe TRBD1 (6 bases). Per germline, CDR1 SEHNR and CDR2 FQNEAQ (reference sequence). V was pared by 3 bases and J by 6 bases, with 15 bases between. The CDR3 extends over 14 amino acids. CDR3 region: CASSFGQGLLEQYF. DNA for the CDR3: TGTGCCAGCAGCTTTGGCCAGGGGTTGCTCGAGCAGTACTTC.

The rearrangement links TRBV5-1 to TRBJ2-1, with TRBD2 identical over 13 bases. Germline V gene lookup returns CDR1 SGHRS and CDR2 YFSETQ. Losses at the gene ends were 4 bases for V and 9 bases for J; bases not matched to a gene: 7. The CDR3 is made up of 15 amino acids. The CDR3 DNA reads TGCGCCAGCAGCAGAGGACTAGCGGGAGACAGTGAGCAGTTCTTC. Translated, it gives CASSRGLAGDSEQFF. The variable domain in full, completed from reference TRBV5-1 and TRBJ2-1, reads KAGVTQTPRYLIKTRGQQVTLSCSPISGHRSVSWYQQTPGQGLQFLFEYFSETQRNKGNFPGRFSGRQFSNSRSEMNVSTLELGDSALYLCASSRGLAGDSEQFFGPGTRLTVL.

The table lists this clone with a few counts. The CDR3 bases are TGCAGCGTTGGGGGGACTGGGGGCTCGAACACCGGGGAGCTGTTTTTT. Translated, it gives CSVGGTGGSNTGELFF. The chain couples TRBV29-1 to TRBJ2-2; the D gene could be TRBD1 or TRBD2 (6 bases each). This CDR3 is 16 amino acids long. Germline V CDR1 and CDR2: SQVTM, ANQGSEA. V was pared by 4 bases and J by 0 bases, with 15 bases between.

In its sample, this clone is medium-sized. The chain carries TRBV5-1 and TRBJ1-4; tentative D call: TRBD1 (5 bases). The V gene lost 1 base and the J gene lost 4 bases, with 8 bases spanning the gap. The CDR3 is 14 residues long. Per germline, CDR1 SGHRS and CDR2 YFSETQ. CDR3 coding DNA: TGCGCCAGCAGCTTGCTAGGGGTTAATGAAAAACTGTTTTTT. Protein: CASSLLGVNEKLFF. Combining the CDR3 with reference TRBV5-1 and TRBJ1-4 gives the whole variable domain KAGVTQTPRYLIKTRGQQVTLSCSPISGHRSVSWYQQTPGQGLQFLFEYFSETQRNKGNFPGRFSGRQFSNSRSEMNVSTLELGDSALYLCASSLLGVNEKLFFGSGTQLSVL.

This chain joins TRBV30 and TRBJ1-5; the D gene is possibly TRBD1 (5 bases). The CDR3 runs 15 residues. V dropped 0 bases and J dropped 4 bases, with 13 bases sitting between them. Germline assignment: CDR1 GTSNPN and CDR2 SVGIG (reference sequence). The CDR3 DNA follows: TGTGCCTGGAGTGTACGGGGACCGTTTAATCAGCCCCAGCATTTT. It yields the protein CAWSVRGPFNQPQHF.

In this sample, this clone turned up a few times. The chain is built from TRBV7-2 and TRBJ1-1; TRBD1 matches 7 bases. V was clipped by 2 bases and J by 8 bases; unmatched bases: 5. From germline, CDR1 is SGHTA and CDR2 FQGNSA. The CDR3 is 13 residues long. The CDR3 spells CASSLKTGQEAFF. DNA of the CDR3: TGTGCCAGCAGCTTAAAGACAGGGCAGGAAGCTTTCTTT.

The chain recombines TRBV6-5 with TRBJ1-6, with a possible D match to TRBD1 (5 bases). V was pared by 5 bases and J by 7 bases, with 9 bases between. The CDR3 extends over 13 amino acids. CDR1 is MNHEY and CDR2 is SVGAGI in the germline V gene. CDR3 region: CASSEGTNSPLHF. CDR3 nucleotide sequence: TGTGCCAGCAGTGAAGGGACCAATTCACCCCTCCACTTT.

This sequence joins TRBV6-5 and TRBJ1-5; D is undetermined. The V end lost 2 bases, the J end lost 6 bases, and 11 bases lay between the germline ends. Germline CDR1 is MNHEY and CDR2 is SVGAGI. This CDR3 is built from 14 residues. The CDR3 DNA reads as TGTGCCAGCAGTTACCCCCCAGTCATTCAGCCCCAGCATTTT. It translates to CASSYPPVIQPQHF.

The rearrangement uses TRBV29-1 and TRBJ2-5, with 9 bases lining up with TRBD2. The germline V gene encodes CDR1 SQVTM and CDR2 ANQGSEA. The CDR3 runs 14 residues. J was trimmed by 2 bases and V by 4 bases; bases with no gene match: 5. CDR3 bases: TGCAGCGTTGGGGGGCTAGCGGGACAAGAGACCCAGTACTTC. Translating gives CSVGGLAGQETQYF. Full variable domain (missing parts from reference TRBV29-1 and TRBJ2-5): SAVISQKPSRDICQRGTSLTIQCQVDSQVTMMFWYRQQPGQSLTLIATANQGSEATYESGFVIDKFPISRPNLTFSTLTVSNMSPEDSSIYLCSVGGLAGQETQYFGPGTRLLVL.

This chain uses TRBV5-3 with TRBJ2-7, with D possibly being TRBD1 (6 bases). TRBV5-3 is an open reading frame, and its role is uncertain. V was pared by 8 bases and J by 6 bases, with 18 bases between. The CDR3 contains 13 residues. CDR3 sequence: CARGHRRGGEQYF. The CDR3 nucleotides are TGTGCCAGGGGGCATCGCCGAGGGGGCGAGCAGTACTTC.

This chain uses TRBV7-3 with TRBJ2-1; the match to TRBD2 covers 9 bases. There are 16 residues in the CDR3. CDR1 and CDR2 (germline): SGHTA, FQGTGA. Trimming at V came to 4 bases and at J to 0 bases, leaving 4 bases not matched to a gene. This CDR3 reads CASSSNSGSSYNEQFF. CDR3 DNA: TGTGCCAGCAGCTCCAATAGCGGGAGCTCCTACAATGAGCAGTTCTTC.

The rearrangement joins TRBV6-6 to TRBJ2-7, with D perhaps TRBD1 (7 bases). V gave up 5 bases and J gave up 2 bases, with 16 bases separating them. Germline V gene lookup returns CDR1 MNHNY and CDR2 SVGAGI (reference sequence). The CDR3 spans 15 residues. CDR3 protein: CASSQYTGEAYEQYF. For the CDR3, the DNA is TGTGCCAGCAGTCAATACACAGGGGAGGCCTACGAGCAGTACTTC.

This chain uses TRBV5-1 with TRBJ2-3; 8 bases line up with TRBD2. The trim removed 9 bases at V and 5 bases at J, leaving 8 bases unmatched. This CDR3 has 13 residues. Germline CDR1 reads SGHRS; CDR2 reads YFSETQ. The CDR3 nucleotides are TGCGCCACCCGGACTAGCTTGGGAGATACGCAGTATTTT. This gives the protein CATRTSLGDTQYF.

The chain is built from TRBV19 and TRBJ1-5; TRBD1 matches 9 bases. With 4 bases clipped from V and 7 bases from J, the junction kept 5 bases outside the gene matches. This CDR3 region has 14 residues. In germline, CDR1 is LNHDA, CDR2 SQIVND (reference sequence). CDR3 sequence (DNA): TGTGCCAGTAGTACAAGGACAGGGGTACAGCCCCAGCATTTT. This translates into CASSTRTGVQPQHF.

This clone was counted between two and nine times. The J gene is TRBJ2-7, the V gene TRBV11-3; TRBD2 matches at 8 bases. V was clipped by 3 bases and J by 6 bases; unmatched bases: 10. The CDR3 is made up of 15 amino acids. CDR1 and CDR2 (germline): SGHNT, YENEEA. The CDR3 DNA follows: TGTGCCAGCAGCTTTTACGGGAGGGCCCGACCCGAGCAGTACTTC. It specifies CASSFYGRARPEQYF.

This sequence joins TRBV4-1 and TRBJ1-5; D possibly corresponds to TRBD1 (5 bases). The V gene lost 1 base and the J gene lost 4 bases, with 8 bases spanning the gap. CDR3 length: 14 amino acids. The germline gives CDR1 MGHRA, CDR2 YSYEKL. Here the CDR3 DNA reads TGCGCCAGCAGCCAAGCGTCAGGGAATCAGCCCCAGCATTTT. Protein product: CASSQASGNQPQHF.

In DNA, the CDR3 is TGTGCCAGCAGTCCAGTACGCAGGGGCACAAACAACGATAATTCACCCCTCCACTTT. It translates to CASSPVRRGTNNDNSPLHF. This chain links TRBV28 with TRBJ1-6, with a tentative D call TRBD1 (6 bases). This CDR3 comprises 19 residues. V lost 5 bases, J lost 5 bases, and 25 bases lay in between. Germline loops: CDR1 MDHEN, CDR2 SYDVKM.

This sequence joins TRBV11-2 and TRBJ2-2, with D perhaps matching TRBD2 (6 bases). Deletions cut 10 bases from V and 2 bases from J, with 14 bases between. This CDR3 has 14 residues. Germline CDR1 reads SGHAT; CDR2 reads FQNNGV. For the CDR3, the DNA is TGTGCCACCAGATTGGAGGGAAACACCGGGGAGCTGTTTTTT. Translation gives CATRLEGNTGELFF.

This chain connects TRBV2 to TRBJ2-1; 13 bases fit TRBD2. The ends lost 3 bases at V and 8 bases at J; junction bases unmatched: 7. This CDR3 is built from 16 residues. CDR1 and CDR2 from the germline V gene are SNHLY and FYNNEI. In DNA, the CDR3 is TGTGCCAGCAGTGAGCTGGGACTAGCGGGATCGGATGAGCAGTTCTTC. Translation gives CASSELGLAGSDEQFF. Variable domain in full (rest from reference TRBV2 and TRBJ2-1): EPEVTQTPSHQVTQMGQEVILRCVPISNHLYFYWYRQILGQKVEFLVSFYNNEISEKSEIFDDQFSVERPDGSNFTLKIRSTKLEDSAMYFCASSELGLAGSDEQFFGPGTRLTVL.

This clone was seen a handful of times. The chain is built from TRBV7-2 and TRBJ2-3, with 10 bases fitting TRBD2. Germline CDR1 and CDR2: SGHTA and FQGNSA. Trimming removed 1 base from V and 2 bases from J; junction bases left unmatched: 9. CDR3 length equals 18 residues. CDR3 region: CASSLVAGGRGLTDTQYF. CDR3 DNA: TGTGCCAGCAGCTTAGTAGCGGGAGGCAGAGGGCTCACAGATACGCAGTATTTT. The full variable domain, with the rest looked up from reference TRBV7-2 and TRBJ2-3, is GAGVSQSPSNKVTEKGKDVELRCDPISGHTALYWYRQSLGQGLEFLIYFQGNSAPDKSGLPSDRFSAERTGGSVSTLTIQRTQQEDSAVYLCASSLVAGGRGLTDTQYFGPGTRLTVL.

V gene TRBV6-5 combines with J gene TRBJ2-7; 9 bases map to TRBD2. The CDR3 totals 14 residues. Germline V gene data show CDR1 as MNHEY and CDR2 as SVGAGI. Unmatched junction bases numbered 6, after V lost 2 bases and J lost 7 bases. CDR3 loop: CASSYAGGPREQYF. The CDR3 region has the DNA TGTGCCAGCAGTTACGCGGGAGGGCCGAGGGAGCAGTACTTC.

CDR3 DNA sequence: TGCGCCAGCAGCCCAGTGGTAGCGGGAGTTCAGGCTGAGCAGTTCTTC. This encodes CASSPVVAGVQAEQFF. The chain uses TRBV5-1 and TRBJ2-1; TRBD2 matches at 9 bases. The CDR3 contains 16 residues. The germline CDR1 and CDR2 sequences are SGHRS and YFSETQ. Trimming took 4 bases from V and 9 from J; bases not matched to a gene: 14.

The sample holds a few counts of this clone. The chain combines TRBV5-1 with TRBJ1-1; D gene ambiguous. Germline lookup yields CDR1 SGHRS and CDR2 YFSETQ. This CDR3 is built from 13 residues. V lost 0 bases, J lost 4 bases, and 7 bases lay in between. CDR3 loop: CASSLGLRTEAFF. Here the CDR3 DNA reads TGCGCCAGCAGCTTGGGCTTACGCACTGAAGCTTTCTTT.

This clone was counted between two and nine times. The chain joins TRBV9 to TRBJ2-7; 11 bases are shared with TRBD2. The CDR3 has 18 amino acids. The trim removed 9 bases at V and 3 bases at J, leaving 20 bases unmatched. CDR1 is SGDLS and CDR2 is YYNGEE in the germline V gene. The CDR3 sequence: CATPHVESSGGPLYEQYF. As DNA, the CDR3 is TGTGCCACTCCTCATGTAGAGTCTAGCGGGGGGCCGCTCTACGAGCAGTACTTC.